The next 19 T cell receptor beta chains were all read from a single sample in a study of ipilimumab plus nivolumab after autologous stem cell transplantation. The data were produced by immunoSEQ multiplex PCR, yet TCRdb's version contains in-frame clones alone and is incomplete. The table shows more than 15,000 clones, with roughly 79% occurring only once. This sample comprised PBMCs, obtained in a trial of ipilimumab plus nivolumab as post-transplant consolidation. The receptors originated from a male donor with diffuse large B-cell lymphoma.

V is TRBV2 and J is TRBJ1-1; weak D call: TRBD1 (6 bases). V was cut by 4 bases and J by 5 bases, with 14 bases left in between. Germline CDR1 SNHLY, CDR2 FYNNEI. This CDR3 contains 14 residues. The chain's CDR3 is CASSAYRDGTEAFF. As DNA, the CDR3 is TGTGCCAGCAGTGCATACAGGGATGGGACTGAAGCTTTCTTT.

This clone was recorded only once. The V gene is TRBV11-1, the J gene TRBJ1-2; D may be TRBD1 (5 bases). Trimming stripped 5 bases from V and 1 base from J, with 17 bases between. The CDR3 consists of 16 residues. Germline-derived CDR1 and CDR2 are SGHAT and FQDESV (reference sequence). Written as DNA, the CDR3 is TGTGCCAGCAGCGTCGCCCGGGGCCGGATTAACTATGGCTACACCTTC. This gives the protein CASSVARGRINYGYTF.

With respect to this clone: One junction end disagrees with the germline gene, perhaps due to a read error. This CDR3 is also generated by other DNA sequences in the sample. The chain recombines TRBV5-1 with TRBJ1-4, with no clear D. This CDR3 spans 13 amino acids. Germline loops: CDR1 SGHRS, CDR2 YFSETQ. As DNA, the CDR3 is TGCGCCAGCACTTTGGAGAGTAATGAAAAACTGTTTTTC. It specifies CASTLESNEKLFF.

V and J are TRBV18 and TRBJ2-5; D call uncertain. The V gene lost 3 bases and the J gene lost 0 bases, with 11 bases spanning the gap. The CDR3 sequence is 15 residues long. Germline V CDR1 and CDR2: KGHSH, LQKENI. The CDR3: CASSPISSNQETQYF. The CDR3 nucleotides read TGTGCCAGCTCACCGATTTCCTCAAACCAAGAGACCCAGTACTTC.

This chain links TRBV4-2 with TRBJ1-4; 7 bases are shared with TRBD1. The CDR3 sequence is 17 residues long. Trimming took 3 bases from V and 0 from J; bases not matched to a gene: 7. Germline V gene data show CDR1 as LGHNA and CDR2 as YNFKEQ. CDR3 residues: CASSQAGTASTNEKLFF. The CDR3 DNA follows: TGTGCCAGCAGCCAGGCCGGGACAGCCTCAACTAATGAAAAACTGTTTTTT.

The rearrangement links TRBV7-2 to TRBJ1-5, with TRBD1 as a possible D gene (5 bases). The CDR3 is 15 residues long. Germline V gene data show CDR1 as SGHTA and CDR2 as FQGNSA. V lost 5 bases to trimming and J lost 7 bases, with 18 bases between them. CDR3 loop: CASSSRDGWAQPQHF. CDR3 nucleotide sequence: TGTGCCAGCAGCAGTCGGGACGGCTGGGCGCAGCCCCAGCATTTT.

This clone appeared once. The chain links TRBV5-4 to TRBJ1-1; D remains unclear. Trimming took 4 bases from V and 0 from J, leaving 7 bases between them. The CDR3 is 13 amino acids. Germline values: CDR1 SGHNT, CDR2 YYREEE (reference sequence). For the CDR3, the DNA is TGTGCCAGCAGCCCGAGTATGAACACTGAAGCTTTCTTT. Its translation is CASSPSMNTEAFF.

The chain uses TRBV4-2 and TRBJ1-4, with D uncertain. V was cut by 5 bases and J by 4 bases, with 14 bases left in between. The CDR3 has 15 residues. Germline CDR1 is LGHNA and CDR2 is YNFKEQ. CDR3 sequence: CASSYDPGGNEKLFF. In DNA, the CDR3 is TGTGCCAGCAGCTATGACCCGGGCGGTAATGAAAAACTGTTTTTT.

This rearrangement joins TRBV27 to TRBJ1-4; D is unresolved. V lost 5 bases, J lost 5 bases, and 9 bases lay in between. CDR1 and CDR2 (germline): MNHEY, SMNVEV (reference sequence). This CDR3 is built from 13 residues. CDR3 DNA sequence: TGTGCCAGCAGTATCGACGGGAATGAAAAACTGTTTTTT. It codes for CASSIDGNEKLFF.

The chain links TRBV6-5 to TRBJ2-5; the match to TRBD2 covers 7 bases. This CDR3 has 14 residues. With 7 bases clipped from V and 5 bases from J, the junction kept 10 bases outside the gene matches. The germline V gene encodes CDR1 MNHEY and CDR2 SVGAGI. The DNA for the CDR3 is TGTGCCAGCACCGAACGGGGGGAACAGGAGACCCAGTACTTC. Protein sequence: CASTERGEQETQYF.

This chain links TRBV11-1 with TRBJ2-3; TRBD2 matches 14 bases. Trimming removed 6 bases from V and 5 bases from J; junction bases left unmatched: 10. The CDR3 has 17 residues. Per the germline V gene, CDR1 is SGHAT and CDR2 is FQDESV (reference sequence). The DNA of the CDR3 is TGTGCCAGCAGTTCCGGACTAGCGGGGGGCTGGGTAGATACGCAGTATTTT. Protein product: CASSSGLAGGWVDTQYF.

The chain employs TRBV7-2 and TRBJ2-3; D not resolved. Germline V gene lookup returns CDR1 SGHTA and CDR2 FQGNSA. The CDR3 loop spans 16 amino acids. V was pared by 7 bases and J by 0 bases, with 17 bases between. Written as DNA, the CDR3 is TGTGCCAGCACAGGTATGGCGAGAGCTAGCACAGATACGCAGTATTTT. It yields the protein CASTGMARASTDTQYF.

The V call is TRBV6-5, the J call TRBJ2-3; D may be TRBD2 (5 bases). The CDR3 loop spans 13 amino acids. The V gene's germline CDR1 is MNHEY and CDR2 SVGAGI. Between the trimmed V and J ends, which lost 8 bases and 4 bases, there was a span of 13 bases. The CDR3 sequence is CASLEDFPDTQYF. Here the CDR3 DNA reads TGTGCCAGCCTCGAGGACTTTCCAGATACGCAGTATTTT.

The V gene is TRBV15, the J gene TRBJ2-2; a weak D match, TRBD1 (5 bases). V was pared by 2 bases and J by 7 bases, with 14 bases between. The CDR3 totals 15 residues. The germline V gene encodes CDR1 LNHNV and CDR2 YYDKDF (reference sequence). The CDR3 nucleotides read TGTGCCACCAGCAGACTCATAGGGGATGTCGGGGAGCTGTTTTTT. Residues: CATSRLIGDVGELFF. Combining the CDR3 with reference TRBV15 and TRBJ2-2 gives the whole variable domain DAMVIQNPRYQVTQFGKPVTLSCSQTLNHNVMYWYQQKSSQAPKLLFHYYDKDFNNEADTPDNFQSRRPNTSFCFLDIRSPGLGDTAMYLCATSRLIGDVGELFFGEGSRLTVL.

J is TRBJ1-2 and V is TRBV7-9, with a weak D call TRBD1 (6 bases). The CDR3 sequence is 14 residues long. Germline CDR1 and CDR2: SEHNR and FQNEAQ (reference sequence). V gave up 7 bases and J gave up 7 bases, with 19 bases separating them. The CDR3 region has the DNA TGTGCCAGCACCGAACAGGGAACGGCATTTGGCTACACCTTC. Translating it yields CASTEQGTAFGYTF.

This clone was seen a handful of times. The rearrangement uses TRBV29-1 and TRBJ2-2; 9 nucleotides line up with TRBD1. V shed 4 bases and J 1 base; nucleotides not matched to a gene: 1. Germline V CDR1 and CDR2: SQVTM, ANQGSEA. The CDR3 runs 14 residues. The CDR3 sequence: CSVGTGVNTGELFF. Here the CDR3 DNA reads TGCAGCGTTGGGACAGGGGTGAACACCGGGGAGCTGTTTTTT.

The chain carries TRBV7-9 and TRBJ2-2; perhaps TRBD2 as D (6 bases). The V gene lost 11 bases and the J gene lost 2 bases, with 21 bases spanning the gap. The CDR3 spans 16 residues. In germline, CDR1 is SEHNR, CDR2 FQNEAQ (reference sequence). The CDR3: CASPPRRAPNTGELFF. The CDR3 coding sequence is TGTGCCTCTCCTCCTAGGAGGGCGCCAAACACCGGGGAGCTGTTTTTT.

This clone has more than one count but fewer than ten. The chain recombines TRBV6-5 with TRBJ1-3, with no clear D. This CDR3 is 15 amino acids long. V dropped 8 bases and J dropped 0 bases, with 14 bases sitting between them. The germline gives CDR1 MNHEY, CDR2 SVGAGI. CDR3 residues: CASSRSGSSGNTIYF. The DNA for the CDR3 is TGTGCCAGCTCACGGAGTGGGAGCTCTGGAAACACCATATATTTT.

This clone occurred once. This chain uses TRBV6-5 with TRBJ2-5, with TRBD2 identical over 9 bases. The germline V gene encodes CDR1 MNHEY and CDR2 SVGAGI. The CDR3 sequence is 15 residues long. V trimming: 3 bases; J trimming: 1 base; junction bases outside the gene matches: 3. CDR3 in amino acids: CASSYLAGTQETQYF. In DNA form, the CDR3 reads TGTGCCAGCAGTTATCTAGCGGGGACCCAAGAGACCCAGTACTTC.